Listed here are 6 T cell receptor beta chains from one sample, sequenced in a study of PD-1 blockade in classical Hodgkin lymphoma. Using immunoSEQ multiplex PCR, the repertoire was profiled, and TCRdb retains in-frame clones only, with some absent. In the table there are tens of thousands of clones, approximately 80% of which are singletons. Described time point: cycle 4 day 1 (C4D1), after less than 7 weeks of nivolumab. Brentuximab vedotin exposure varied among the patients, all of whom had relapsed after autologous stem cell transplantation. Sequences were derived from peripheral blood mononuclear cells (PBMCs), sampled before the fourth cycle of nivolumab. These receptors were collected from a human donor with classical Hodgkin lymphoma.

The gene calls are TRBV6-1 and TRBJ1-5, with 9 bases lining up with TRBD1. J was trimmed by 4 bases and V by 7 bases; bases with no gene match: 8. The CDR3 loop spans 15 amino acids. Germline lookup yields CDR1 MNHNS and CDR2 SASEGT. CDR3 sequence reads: CASIRGTGNNQPQHF. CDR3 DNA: TGTGCCAGCATTCGTGGGACAGGGAATAATCAGCCCCAGCATTTT.

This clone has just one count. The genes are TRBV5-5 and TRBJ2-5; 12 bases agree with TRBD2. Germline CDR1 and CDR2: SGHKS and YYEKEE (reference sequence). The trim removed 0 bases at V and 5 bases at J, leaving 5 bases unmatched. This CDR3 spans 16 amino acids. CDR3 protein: CASSLGGLAGRETQYF. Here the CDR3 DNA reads TGTGCCAGCAGCTTGGGCGGACTAGCGGGGCGTGAGACCCAGTACTTC. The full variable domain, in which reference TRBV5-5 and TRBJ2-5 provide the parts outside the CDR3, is DAGVTQSPTHLIKTRGQQVTLRCSPISGHKSVSWYQQVLGQGPQFIFQYYEKEERGRGNFPDRFSARQFPNYSSELNVNALLLGDSALYLCASSLGGLAGRETQYFGPGTRLLVL.

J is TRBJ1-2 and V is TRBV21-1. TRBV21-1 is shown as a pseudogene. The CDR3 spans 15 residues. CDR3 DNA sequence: TGTGCCAGCAGCAAAGCGCGCAGAACTTTTTATGGCTACACCTTC. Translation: CASSKARRTFYGYTF.

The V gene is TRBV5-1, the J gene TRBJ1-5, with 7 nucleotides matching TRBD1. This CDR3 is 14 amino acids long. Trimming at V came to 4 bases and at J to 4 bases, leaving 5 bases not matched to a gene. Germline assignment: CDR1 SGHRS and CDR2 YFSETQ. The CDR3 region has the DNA TGCGCCAGCAGCCCGGGACAGCTTAATCAGCCCCAGCATTTT. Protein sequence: CASSPGQLNQPQHF.

The CDR3 loop is CASKGVNEKLFF. The CDR3 DNA is TGTGCCAGCAAAGGAGTTAATGAAAAACTGTTTTTT. The chain uses TRBV27 and TRBJ1-4; D ambiguous. This CDR3 has 12 amino acids. Germline assignment: CDR1 MNHEY and CDR2 SMNVEV (reference sequence). V was clipped by 7 bases and J by 4 bases, with 7 bases between them.

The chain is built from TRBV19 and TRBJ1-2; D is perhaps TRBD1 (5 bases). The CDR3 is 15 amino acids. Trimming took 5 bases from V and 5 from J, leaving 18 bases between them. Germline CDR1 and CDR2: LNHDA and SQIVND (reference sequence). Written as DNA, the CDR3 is TGTGCCAGTAGTCCCCGGGACTCGGATACTTATGGCTACACCTTC. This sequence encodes CASSPRDSDTYGYTF.